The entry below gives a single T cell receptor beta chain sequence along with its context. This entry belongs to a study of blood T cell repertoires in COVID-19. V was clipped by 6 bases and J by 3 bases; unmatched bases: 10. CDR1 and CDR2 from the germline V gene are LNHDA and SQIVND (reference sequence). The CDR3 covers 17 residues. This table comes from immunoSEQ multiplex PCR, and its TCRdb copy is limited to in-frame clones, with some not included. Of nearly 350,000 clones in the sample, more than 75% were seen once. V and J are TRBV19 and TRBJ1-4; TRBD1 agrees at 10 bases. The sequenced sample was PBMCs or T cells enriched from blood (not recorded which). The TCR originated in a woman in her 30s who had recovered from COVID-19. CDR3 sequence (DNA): TGTGCCAGTAGCAGGGGGACAGGGGCTACGGCTAATGAAAAACTGTTTTTT. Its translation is CASSRGTGATANEKLFF.